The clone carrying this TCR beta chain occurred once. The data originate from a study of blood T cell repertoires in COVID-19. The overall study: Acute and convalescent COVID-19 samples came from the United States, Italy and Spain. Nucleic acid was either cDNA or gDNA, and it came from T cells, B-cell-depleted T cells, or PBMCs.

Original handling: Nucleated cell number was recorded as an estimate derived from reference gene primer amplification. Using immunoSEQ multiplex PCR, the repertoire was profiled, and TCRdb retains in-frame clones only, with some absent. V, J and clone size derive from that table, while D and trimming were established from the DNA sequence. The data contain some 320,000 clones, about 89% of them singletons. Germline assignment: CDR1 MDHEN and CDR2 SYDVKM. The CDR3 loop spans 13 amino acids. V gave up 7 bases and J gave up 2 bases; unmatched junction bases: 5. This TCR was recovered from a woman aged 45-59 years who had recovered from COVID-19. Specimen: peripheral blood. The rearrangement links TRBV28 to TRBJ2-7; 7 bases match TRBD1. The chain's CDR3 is CASTPTGPYEQYF. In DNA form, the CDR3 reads TGTGCCAGCACCCCGACAGGGCCCTACGAGCAGTACTTC.